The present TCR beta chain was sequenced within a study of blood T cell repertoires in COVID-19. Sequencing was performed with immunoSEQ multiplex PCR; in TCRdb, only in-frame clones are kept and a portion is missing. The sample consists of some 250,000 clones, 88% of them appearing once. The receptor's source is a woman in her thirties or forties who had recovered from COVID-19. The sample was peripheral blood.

The CDR3: CASSRGDSGNTIYF. The CDR3 coding sequence is TGTGCCAGCAGTCGCGGGGACTCTGGAAACACCATATATTTT. The chain joins TRBV27 to TRBJ1-3, with D unclear. The CDR3 is 14 amino acids. Germline CDR1 MNHEY, CDR2 SMNVEV (reference sequence). V was trimmed by 5 bases and J by 0 bases, leaving 8 bases between them.